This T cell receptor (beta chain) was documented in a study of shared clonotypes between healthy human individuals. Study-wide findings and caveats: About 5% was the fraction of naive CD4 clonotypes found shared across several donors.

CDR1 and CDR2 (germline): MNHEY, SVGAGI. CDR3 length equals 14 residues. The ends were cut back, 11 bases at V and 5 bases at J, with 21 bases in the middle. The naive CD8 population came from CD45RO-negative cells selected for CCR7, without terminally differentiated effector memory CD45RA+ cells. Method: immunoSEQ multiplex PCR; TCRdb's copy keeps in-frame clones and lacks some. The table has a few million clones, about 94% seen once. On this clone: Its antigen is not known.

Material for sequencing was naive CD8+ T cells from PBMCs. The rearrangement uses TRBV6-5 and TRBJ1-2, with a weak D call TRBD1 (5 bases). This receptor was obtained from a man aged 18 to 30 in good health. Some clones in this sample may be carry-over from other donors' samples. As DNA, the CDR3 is TGTGCCTCCCGCAGGACACGGACCCATTATGGCTACACCTTC. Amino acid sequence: CASRRTRTHYGYTF.